The 25 T cell receptor beta chains reported below all come from one sample, sequenced in a study of PD-L1 blockade in urothelial cancer. TCRdb's copy holds only in-frame clones and misses some; the assay was immunoSEQ multiplex PCR. In the table there are tens of thousands of clones, around 87% of which are singletons. The sample consisted of PBMCs, taken around atezolizumab (anti-PD-L1) treatment. The receptors were sampled from a man aged 50-60 years with urothelial cancer.

DNA of the CDR3: TGTGCCAGCAGTTTGACTAGCGGGAGGCCTAACTACAATGAGCAGTTCTTC. Translation gives CASSLTSGRPNYNEQFF. V is TRBV27 and J is TRBJ2-1, with TRBD2 identical over 13 bases. Trimming took 3 bases from V and 3 from J; bases not matched to a gene: 5. CDR1 MNHEY and CDR2 SMNVEV come from the germline V gene (reference sequence). The CDR3 totals 17 residues.

The rearrangement links TRBV5-6 to TRBJ2-1; 11 bases match TRBD2. Looked up from germline, CDR1 is SGHDT and CDR2 is YYEEEE. The CDR3 covers 15 residues. The ends lost 4 bases at V and 6 bases at J; junction bases unmatched: 6. The DNA for the CDR3 is TGTGCCAGCAGCCGACTAGCGGGAAACGGCAATGAGCAGTTCTTC. Translated, it gives CASSRLAGNGNEQFF.

J is TRBJ2-2 and V is TRBV6-1; no clear D. The germline V and J ends were trimmed by 2 bases and 3 bases, with 10 bases remaining between them. The germline gives CDR1 MNHNS, CDR2 SASEGT. This CDR3 is 15 amino acids long. CDR3 protein: CASSELLSDTGELFF. The DNA for the CDR3 is TGTGCCAGCAGTGAACTCCTCTCCGACACCGGGGAGCTGTTTTTT.

The chain couples TRBV5-6 to TRBJ2-3; possible D gene TRBD1, 6 bases. The V end lost 4 bases, the J end lost 2 bases, and 11 bases lay between the germline ends. The CDR3 runs to 14 residues. Germline CDR1 and CDR2: SGHDT and YYEEEE. The CDR3, as DNA: TGTGCCAGCAGCCTGGACAGATTCACAGATACGCAGTATTTT. This codes for CASSLDRFTDTQYF.

The V gene is TRBV15, the J gene TRBJ2-5; D ambiguous. The V end was cut by 2 bases, the J end by 4 bases, with 5 bases between. The CDR3 extends over 12 amino acids. CDR1 and CDR2 (germline): LNHNV, YYDKDF (reference sequence). CDR3 bases: TGTGCCACCAGCAGACCCCTAGAGACCCAGTACTTC. It specifies CATSRPLETQYF.

The V call is TRBV6-4, the J call TRBJ2-3; a possible D gene is TRBD1 (6 bases). The CDR3 length is 13 residues. Germline loops: CDR1 MRHNA, CDR2 SNTAGT. Deletions cut 4 bases from V and 6 bases from J, with 11 bases between. CDR3 DNA sequence: TGTGCCAGCAGTGTCGGAAGGGGGGATACGCAGTATTTT. It translates to CASSVGRGDTQYF.

This clone has just a few counts. This chain uses TRBV15 with TRBJ2-1, with 9 nucleotides matching TRBD1. This CDR3 spans 13 amino acids. V dropped 7 bases and J dropped 7; count of bases not matched to a gene: 5. Germline lookup yields CDR1 LNHNV and CDR2 YYDKDF (reference sequence). CDR3 in DNA: TGTGCCACCAAATTCGGGACAGGGAATGAGCAGTTCTTC. Protein sequence: CATKFGTGNEQFF. The full variable domain, in which reference TRBV15 and TRBJ2-1 provide the parts outside the CDR3, is DAMVIQNPRYQVTQFGKPVTLSCSQTLNHNVMYWYQQKSSQAPKLLFHYYDKDFNNEADTPDNFQSRRPNTSFCFLDIRSPGLGDTAMYLCATKFGTGNEQFFGPGTRLTVL.

The chain couples TRBV5-6 to TRBJ2-1; 8 nucleotides line up with TRBD1. Germline loops: CDR1 SGHDT, CDR2 YYEEEE. V shed 2 bases, J shed 8 bases, and the junction held 6 bases outside the gene matches. CDR3 length: 14 residues. The CDR3 sequence is CASSFGRGLDEQFF. The CDR3, as DNA: TGTGCCAGCAGCTTCGGCAGGGGGCTCGATGAGCAGTTCTTC. The variable domain in full, with the rest retrieved from reference TRBV5-6 and TRBJ2-1, is DAGVTQSPTHLIKTRGQQVTLRCSPKSGHDTVSWYQQALGQGPQFIFQYYEEEERQRGNFPDRFSGHQFPNYSSELNVNALLLGDSALYLCASSFGRGLDEQFFGPGTRLTVL.

The chain has TRBV5-1 and TRBJ1-1, with 7 bases fitting TRBD1. The CDR3 totals 16 residues. Germline V CDR1 and CDR2: SGHRS, YFSETQ. Trimming removed 0 bases from V and 1 base from J; junction bases left unmatched: 6. The CDR3, as DNA: TGCGCCAGCAGCTTGGCCCTGGGGACAGCGAACACTGAAGCTTTCTTT. It specifies CASSLALGTANTEAFF.

The chain links TRBV19 to TRBJ1-6; TRBD1 aligns across 9 bases. Germline CDR1 is LNHDA and CDR2 is SQIVND (reference sequence). CDR3 length: 17 residues. J lost 5 bases, V lost 4 bases, and 9 bases had no gene match. Written as DNA, the CDR3 is TGTGCCAGTAGTAGGGGGCTACAGGGGGCGAATAATTCACCCCTCCACTTT. It is translated as CASSRGLQGANNSPLHF. The full variable domain, in which reference TRBV19 and TRBJ1-6 provide the parts outside the CDR3, is DGGITQSPKYLFRKEGQNVTLSCEQNLNHDAMYWYRQDPGQGLRLIYYSQIVNDFQKGDIAEGYSVSREKKESFPLTVTSAQKNPTAFYLCASSRGLQGANNSPLHFGNGTRLTVT.

This clone was recorded once. The J gene is TRBJ1-3, the V gene TRBV6-1, with D maybe TRBD1 (5 bases). The CDR3 runs 14 residues. V lost 7 bases, J lost 4 bases, and 14 bases lay in between. Germline assignment: CDR1 MNHNS and CDR2 SASEGT. DNA of the CDR3: TGTGCCAGCATGTCCGGGGGTAGGGGAAACACCATATATTTT. Its translation: CASMSGGRGNTIYF.

The chain links TRBV5-1 to TRBJ1-2; possibly TRBD1 for D (5 bases). CDR1 SGHRS and CDR2 YFSETQ come from the germline V gene. V shed 7 bases and J shed 1 base, with 20 bases lying between them. The CDR3 is 16 amino acids. In DNA, the CDR3 is TGCGCCAGCGCCGGGGGAAATAATGGCAATAACTATGGCTACACCTTC. It specifies CASAGGNNGNNYGYTF.

The chain is built from TRBV7-3 and TRBJ2-3; D might be TRBD2 (7 bases). Trimming left V 2 bases short and J 2 bases short, with 11 bases between. Germline V gene lookup returns CDR1 SGHTA and CDR2 FQGTGA. The CDR3 covers 15 residues. This chain's CDR3 is CASSLAGAATDTQYF. The CDR3 bases are TGTGCCAGCAGCTTAGCGGGGGCCGCCACAGATACGCAGTATTTT.

V gene TRBV6-5 combines with J gene TRBJ2-1, with 7 bases aligning to TRBD1. The CDR3 totals 14 residues. In germline, CDR1 is MNHEY, CDR2 SVGAGI. V lost 2 bases and J lost 8; bases outside the gene matches: 6. The CDR3 reads CASSYQDRSDEQFF. The CDR3 nucleotides read TGTGCCAGCAGTTACCAGGACAGGTCCGATGAGCAGTTCTTC.

V usage is TRBV27 and J usage is TRBJ2-5, with D possibly matching TRBD2 (7 bases). The germline V gene has CDR1 MNHEY and CDR2 SMNVEV (reference sequence). The CDR3 totals 17 residues. Trimming removed 7 bases at V and 5 bases at J, with 26 bases between. The CDR3 reads CASIPNAAGAQRETQYF. CDR3 bases: TGTGCCAGCATTCCAAACGCGGCGGGGGCCCAACGGGAGACCCAGTACTTC.

The CDR3 sequence: CASSLGLAGGGQFF. CDR3 coding DNA: TGTGCCAGCAGCTTAGGGCTAGCGGGAGGGGGGCAGTTCTTC. The V call is TRBV7-9, the J call TRBJ2-1; 12 nucleotides match TRBD2. The CDR3 spans 14 residues. Germline V lookup: CDR1 SEHNR, CDR2 FQNEAQ (reference sequence). Trimming removed 1 base from V and 12 bases from J; junction bases left unmatched: 4.

The V and J genes are TRBV25-1 and TRBJ2-7, with a possible D match to TRBD1 (5 bases). The germline gives CDR1 MGHDK, CDR2 SYGVNS. This CDR3 region has 11 residues. Trimming cost V 5 bases and J 7 bases, with 9 bases left between them. Here the CDR3 reads CASSTTVEQYF. The DNA for the CDR3 is TGTGCCAGCAGTACGACAGTTGAGCAGTACTTC.

The V call is TRBV2, the J call TRBJ2-7; D is uncertain. This CDR3 region has 12 residues. Trimming stripped 6 bases from V and 1 base from J, with 7 bases between. Germline V lookup: CDR1 SNHLY, CDR2 FYNNEI. The CDR3 region has the DNA TGTGCCAGCAGGACTGGATCCTACGAGCAGTACTTC. As protein: CASRTGSYEQYF.

The chain employs TRBV10-3 and TRBJ2-7; 7 bases line up with TRBD2. The junction had 7 bases not matched to a gene; V was cut back by 0 bases and J by 2 bases. CDR1 and CDR2 from the germline V gene are ENHRY and SYGVKD. This CDR3 has 16 amino acids. The DNA for the CDR3 is TGTGCCATCAGTGAGTCGGCGGGAGTCACCCCCTACGAGCAGTACTTC. The encoded protein is CAISESAGVTPYEQYF.

This clone has just one count. This chain links TRBV5-6 with TRBJ2-3; a weak D match, TRBD1 (6 bases). With 1 base removed from V and 4 bases from J, the gap between germline ends came to 13 bases. The CDR3 has 15 residues. Germline V gene sequence: CDR1 SGHDT, CDR2 YYEEEE. The CDR3 DNA follows: TGTGCCAGCAGCTTGACACAGGGATATTCAGATACGCAGTATTTT. It yields the protein CASSLTQGYSDTQYF.

The CDR3 DNA reads TGTGCCAGCGAAGGGGGTTACGAGCAGTACTTC. It codes for CASEGGYEQYF. The chain is built from TRBV6-5 and TRBJ2-5, with D possibly being TRBD1 (6 bases). The J call may be faulty, since TRBJ2-7 better matches the DNA end. CDR1 is MNHEY, CDR2 SVGAGI, per germline. The CDR3 runs 11 residues.

This sequence joins TRBV7-2 and TRBJ2-3; 7 positions agree with TRBD1. Germline assignment: CDR1 SGHTA and CDR2 FQGNSA. J was trimmed by 0 bases and V by 5 bases; bases with no gene match: 8. The CDR3 consists of 16 residues. CDR3 amino acids: CASSPWTGASTDTQYF. CDR3 nucleotide sequence: TGTGCCAGCAGCCCATGGACAGGAGCTAGCACAGATACGCAGTATTTT.

This chain links TRBV11-2 with TRBJ2-5; 9 bases are shared with TRBD2. V shed 6 bases and J 9 bases; nucleotides not matched to a gene: 11. The CDR3 has 14 residues. Germline values: CDR1 SGHAT, CDR2 FQNNGV. CDR3 bases: TGTGCCAGCAGTCGGTTGACTAGCGGAGCGGCCCAGTACTTC. Translated, it gives CASSRLTSGAAQYF.

J is TRBJ2-2 and V is TRBV7-9; the D is unclear. V was shortened by 8 bases and J by 2 bases, with 12 bases between the two germline ends. Looked up from germline, CDR1 is SEHNR and CDR2 is FQNEAQ (reference sequence). The length of the CDR3 is 14 residues. The CDR3 here is CASDLESNTGELFF. The CDR3, as DNA: TGTGCCAGCGACCTGGAGAGCAACACCGGGGAGCTGTTTTTT.

V and J are TRBV5-1 and TRBJ2-1; TRBD1 is a possible D gene (5 bases). The CDR3 runs 16 residues. Germline V lookup: CDR1 SGHRS, CDR2 YFSETQ. The V gene lost 2 bases and the J gene lost 2 bases, with 14 bases spanning the gap. CDR3 residues: CASSFVGRKPYNEQFF. CDR3 nucleotide sequence: TGCGCCAGCAGCTTTGTGGGGCGAAAGCCCTACAATGAGCAGTTCTTC.